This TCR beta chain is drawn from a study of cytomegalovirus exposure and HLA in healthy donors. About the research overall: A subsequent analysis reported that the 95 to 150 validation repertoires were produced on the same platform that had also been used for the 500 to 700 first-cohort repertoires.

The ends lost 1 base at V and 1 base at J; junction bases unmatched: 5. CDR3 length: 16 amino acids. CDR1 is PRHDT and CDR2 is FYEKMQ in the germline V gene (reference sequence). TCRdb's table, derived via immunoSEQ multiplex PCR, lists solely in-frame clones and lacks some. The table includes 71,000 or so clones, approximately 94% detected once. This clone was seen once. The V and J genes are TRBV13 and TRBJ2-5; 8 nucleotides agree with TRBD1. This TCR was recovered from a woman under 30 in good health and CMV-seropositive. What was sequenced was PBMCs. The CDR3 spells CASSLDSGGAQETQYF. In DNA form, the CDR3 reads TGTGCCAGCAGCTTAGACTCAGGGGGCGCCCAAGAGACCCAGTACTTC.